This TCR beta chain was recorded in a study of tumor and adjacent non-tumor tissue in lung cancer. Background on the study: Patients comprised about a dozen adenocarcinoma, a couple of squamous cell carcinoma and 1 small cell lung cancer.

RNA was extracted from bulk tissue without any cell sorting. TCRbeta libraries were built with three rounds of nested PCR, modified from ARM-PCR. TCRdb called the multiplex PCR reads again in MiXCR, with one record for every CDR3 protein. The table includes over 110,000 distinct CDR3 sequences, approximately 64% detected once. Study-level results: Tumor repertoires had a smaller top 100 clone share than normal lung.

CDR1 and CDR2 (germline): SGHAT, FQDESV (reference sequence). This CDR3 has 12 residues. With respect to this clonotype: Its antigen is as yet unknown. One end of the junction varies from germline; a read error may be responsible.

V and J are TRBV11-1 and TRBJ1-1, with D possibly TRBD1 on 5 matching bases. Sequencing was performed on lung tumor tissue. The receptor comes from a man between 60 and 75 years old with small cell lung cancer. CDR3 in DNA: TGTGACAGTAGCCATCGGGGCACTGAAGCTCTCTTT. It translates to CDSSHRGTEALF.